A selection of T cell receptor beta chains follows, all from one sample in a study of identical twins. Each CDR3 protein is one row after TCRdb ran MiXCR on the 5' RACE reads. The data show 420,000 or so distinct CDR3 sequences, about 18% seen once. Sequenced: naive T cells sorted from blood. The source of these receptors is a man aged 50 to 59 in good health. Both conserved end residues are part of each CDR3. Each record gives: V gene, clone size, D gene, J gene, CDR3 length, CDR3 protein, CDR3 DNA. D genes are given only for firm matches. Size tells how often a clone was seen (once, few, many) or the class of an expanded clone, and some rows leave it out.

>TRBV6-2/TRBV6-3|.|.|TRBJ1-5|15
CASSYAPGSNQPQHF
TGTGCCAGCAGTTACGCCCCCGGCTCCAATCAGCCCCAGCATTTT
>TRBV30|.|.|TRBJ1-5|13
CAWSPGFRQPQHF
TGTGCCTGGAGTCCGGGGTTTCGGCAGCCCCAGCATTTT
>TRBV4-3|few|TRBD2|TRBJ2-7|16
CASSQESGRGYYEQYF
TGCGCCAGCAGCCAGGAGAGCGGGAGGGGATACTACGAGCAGTACTTC
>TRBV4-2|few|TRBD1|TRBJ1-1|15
CASSLMPGQGTEAFF
TGTGCCAGCAGCCTCATGCCAGGACAGGGGACTGAAGCTTTCTTT
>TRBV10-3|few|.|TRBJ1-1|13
CAISDRAKNEAFF
TGTGCCATCAGTGACAGGGCTAAGAATGAAGCTTTCTTT
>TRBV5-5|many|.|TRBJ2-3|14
CASSYPGDTDTQYF
TGTGCCAGCAGCTACCCGGGGGACACAGATACGCAGTATTTT
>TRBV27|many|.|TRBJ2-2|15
CASSFFSGNTGELFF
TGTGCCAGCAGTTTTTTTAGCGGGAACACCGGGGAGCTGTTTTTT
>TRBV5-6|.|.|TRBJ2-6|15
CASARGAGGANVLTF
TGTGCCAGCGCCAGGGGGGCGGGTGGGGCCAACGTCCTGACTTTC
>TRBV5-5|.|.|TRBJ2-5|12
CASTLSPETQYF
TGTGCCAGCACCCTCTCCCCGGAGACCCAGTACTTC
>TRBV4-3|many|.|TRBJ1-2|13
CASSPRGVGGYTF
TGCGCCAGCAGCCCCCGGGGGGTAGGGGGCTACACCTTC
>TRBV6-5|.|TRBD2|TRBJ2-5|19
CASSYRGWTGGPHQETQYF
TGTGCCAGCAGTTACCGGGGCTGGACGGGAGGGCCCCACCAAGAGACCCAGTACTTC
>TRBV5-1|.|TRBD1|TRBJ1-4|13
CASSWDRGEKLFF
TGCGCCAGCAGCTGGGACAGGGGTGAAAAACTGTTTTTT
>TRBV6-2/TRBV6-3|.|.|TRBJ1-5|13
CASSWGTNQPQHF
TGTGCCAGCTCTTGGGGGACCAATCAGCCCCAGCATTTT
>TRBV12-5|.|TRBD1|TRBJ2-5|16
CASGRMGQGGSETQYF
TGTGCTAGTGGCCGGATGGGACAGGGAGGTAGTGAGACCCAGTACTTC
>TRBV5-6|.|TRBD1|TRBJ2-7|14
CASSVRDSYYEQYF
TGTGCCAGCAGCGTACGGGACAGTTACTACGAGCAGTACTTC
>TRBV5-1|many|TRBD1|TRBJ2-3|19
CASSLGGRRQGKNTDTQYF
TGCGCCAGCAGCTTGGGGGGACGTCGACAGGGGAAAAACACAGATACGCAGTATTTT
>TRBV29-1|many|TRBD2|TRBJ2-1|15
CSVLPGLHINNEQFF
TGCAGCGTCCTACCGGGACTACACATTAACAATGAGCAGTTCTTC
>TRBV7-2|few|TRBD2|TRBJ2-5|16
CASSLSGGPRMGTQYF
TGTGCCAGCAGCTTGAGCGGGGGGCCTAGGATGGGGACCCAGTACTTC
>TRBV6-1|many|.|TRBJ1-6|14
CASRATGLNSPLHF
TGTGCCAGCAGGGCGACAGGATTAAATTCACCCCTCCACTTT
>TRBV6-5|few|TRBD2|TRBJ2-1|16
CASSYSGLAGRNEQFF
TGTGCCAGCAGTTACTCGGGTCTAGCGGGAAGAAATGAGCAGTTCTTC
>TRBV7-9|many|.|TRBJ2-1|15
CASSLKNTSSDEQFF
TGTGCCAGCAGCTTAAAAAACACTAGCTCCGATGAGCAGTTCTTC
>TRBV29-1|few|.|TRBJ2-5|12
CSVDRGGETQYF
TGCAGCGTTGACAGGGGAGGAGAGACCCAGTACTTC
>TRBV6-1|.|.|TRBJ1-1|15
CASTTQIRGSTEAFF
TGTGCCAGCACCACCCAAATCAGGGGCAGCACTGAAGCTTTCTTT
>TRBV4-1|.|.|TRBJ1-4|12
CASSHPYEKLFF
TGCGCCAGCAGCCACCCATACGAGAAACTGTTTTTT
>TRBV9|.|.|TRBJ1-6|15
CASSRTATYNSPLHF
TGTGCCAGCAGCAGAACAGCTACCTATAATTCACCCCTCCACTTT
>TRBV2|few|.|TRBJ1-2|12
CASREDKDGYTF
TGTGCCAGCAGAGAGGACAAGGATGGCTACACCTTC
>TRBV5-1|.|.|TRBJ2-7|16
CASSLAGAGVSYEQYF
TGCGCCAGCAGCTTGGCGGGGGCAGGGGTTTCCTACGAGCAGTACTTC
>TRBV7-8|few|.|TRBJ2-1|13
CASSLRTRNEQFF
TGTGCCAGCAGCTTGAGAACTAGGAATGAGCAGTTCTTC
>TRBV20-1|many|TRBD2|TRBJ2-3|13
CSATTSHTDTQYF
TGCAGTGCTACGACTAGCCATACAGATACGCAGTATTTT
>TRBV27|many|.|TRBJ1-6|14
CASSLGGGVSPLHF
TGTGCCAGCAGTTTGGGCGGCGGGGTGTCACCCCTCCACTTT
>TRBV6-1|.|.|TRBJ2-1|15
CASSVRLSSYNEQFF
TGTGCCAGCAGTGTGAGACTCAGCTCCTACAATGAGCAGTTCTTC
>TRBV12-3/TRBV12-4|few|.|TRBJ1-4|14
CASGPLSIDEKLFF
TGTGCCAGCGGTCCACTTTCCATAGATGAAAAACTGTTTTTT
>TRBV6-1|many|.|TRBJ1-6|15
CASCRRQSSRSPLHF
TGTGCCAGCTGCCGTAGACAGTCATCGCGGTCACCCCTCCACTTT
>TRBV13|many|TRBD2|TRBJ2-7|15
CASSLLAESSYEQYF
TGTGCCAGCAGCTTGCTAGCGGAGAGCTCCTACGAGCAGTACTTC
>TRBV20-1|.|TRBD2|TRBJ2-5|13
CSADGRGGETQYF
TGCAGTGCGGACGGGAGGGGAGGAGAGACCCAGTACTTC
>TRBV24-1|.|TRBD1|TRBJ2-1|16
CATSDFTGGTYNEQFF
TGTGCCACCAGTGATTTCACAGGGGGCACCTACAATGAGCAGTTCTTC
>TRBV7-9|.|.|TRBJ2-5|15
CASSLFLKEQETQYF
TGTGCCAGCAGCTTATTCCTAAAGGAACAAGAGACCCAGTACTTC
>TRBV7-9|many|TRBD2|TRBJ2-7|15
CASSSVAGPPYEQYF
TGTGCCAGCAGCTCGGTAGCGGGACCTCCCTACGAGCAGTACTTC
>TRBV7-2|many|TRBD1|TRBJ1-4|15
CASSHPRDRGLELFF
TGTGCCAGCAGCCACCCGAGGGACAGGGGTTTAGAACTGTTTTTT
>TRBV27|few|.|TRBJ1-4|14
CASSRRGGTEKLFF
TGTGCCAGCAGTCGGCGAGGCGGCACTGAAAAACTGTTTTTT